This T cell receptor (beta chain) was recorded in a study of PD-1 blockade in classical Hodgkin lymphoma. Points from the study as a whole: Whatever underlies the repertoire differences (possibly disease activity or prior therapy) remains undefined.

Comments on this clone: The antigen is undetermined.

Brentuximab vedotin exposure varied among the patients, all of whom had relapsed after autologous stem cell transplantation. After thawing, PBMCs were subjected to magnetic negative selection to isolate CD8+ T cells. The patients, who had relapsed/refractory classical Hodgkin lymphoma, achieved best responses of complete response, partial response or progressive disease. Here immunoSEQ multiplex PCR was the method, and the copy in TCRdb shows in-frame clones only, minus some. This repertoire shows about 30,000 clones, 80% to 90% found once; its top ten account for around 6.7%. There are 16 residues in the CDR3. Trimming took off 2 bases at V and 4 bases at J, with 18 bases between the two ends. Germline lookup yields CDR1 MRHNA and CDR2 SNTAGT.

The receptor was derived from a human donor with classical Hodgkin lymphoma. The gene calls are TRBV6-4 and TRBJ2-7; possibly TRBD1 or TRBD2 for D (5 bases each). The material was CD8+ T cells from blood, obtained at baseline. The CDR3 reads CASSDQGPIVLYEQYF. The CDR3 bases are TGTGCCAGCAGTGACCAGGGACCGATAGTTTTATACGAGCAGTACTTC.